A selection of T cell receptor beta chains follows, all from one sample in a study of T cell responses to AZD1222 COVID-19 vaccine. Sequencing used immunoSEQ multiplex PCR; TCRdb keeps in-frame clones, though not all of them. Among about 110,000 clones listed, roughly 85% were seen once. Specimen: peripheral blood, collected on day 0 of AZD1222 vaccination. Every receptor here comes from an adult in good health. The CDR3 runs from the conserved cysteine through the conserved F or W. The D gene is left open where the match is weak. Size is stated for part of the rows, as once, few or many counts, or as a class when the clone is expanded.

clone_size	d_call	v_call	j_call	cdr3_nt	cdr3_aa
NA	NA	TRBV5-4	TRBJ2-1	TGTGCCAGCAGCTCTGAAGCTAATGAGCAGTTCTTC	CASSSEANEQFF
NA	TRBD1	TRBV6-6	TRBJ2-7	TGTGCCAGCAGTATAGGACAGGGACGGAAATACGAGCAGTACTTC	CASSIGQGRKYEQYF
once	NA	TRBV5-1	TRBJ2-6	TGCGCCAGCAGCCCCCCGGGGCTCTCTGGGGCCAACGTCCTGACTTTC	CASSPPGLSGANVLTF
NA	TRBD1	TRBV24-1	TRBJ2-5	TGTGCCACCAGTGGGTCCGGGACAGGGCTCCAAGAGACCCAGTACTTC	CATSGSGTGLQETQYF
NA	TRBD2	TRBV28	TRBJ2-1	TGTGCCAGCAGTTTATCAAGCGGGGGCTCCTACAATGAGCAGTTCTTC	CASSLSSGGSYNEQFF
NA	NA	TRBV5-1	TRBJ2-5	TGCGCCAGCAGCTTCGAGGGGAGGGAGACCCAGTACTTC	CASSFEGRETQYF
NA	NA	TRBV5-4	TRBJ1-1	TGTGCCAGCAGCTCCCCGGACAGGAACACTGAAGCTTTCTTT	CASSSPDRNTEAFF
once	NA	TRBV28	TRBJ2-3	TGTGCCAGCAGTTTATTAGGGGGGACAGCCAACTCCCCGGATACGCAGTATTTT	CASSLLGGTANSPDTQYF
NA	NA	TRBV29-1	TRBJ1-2	TGCAGCGCAGGGGACCCTCCAGTGGGGTATGGCTACACCTTC	CSAGDPPVGYGYTF
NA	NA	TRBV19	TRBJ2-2	TGTGCCAGTAACCGAGGGGATATCACCGGGGAGCTGTTTTTT	CASNRGDITGELFF